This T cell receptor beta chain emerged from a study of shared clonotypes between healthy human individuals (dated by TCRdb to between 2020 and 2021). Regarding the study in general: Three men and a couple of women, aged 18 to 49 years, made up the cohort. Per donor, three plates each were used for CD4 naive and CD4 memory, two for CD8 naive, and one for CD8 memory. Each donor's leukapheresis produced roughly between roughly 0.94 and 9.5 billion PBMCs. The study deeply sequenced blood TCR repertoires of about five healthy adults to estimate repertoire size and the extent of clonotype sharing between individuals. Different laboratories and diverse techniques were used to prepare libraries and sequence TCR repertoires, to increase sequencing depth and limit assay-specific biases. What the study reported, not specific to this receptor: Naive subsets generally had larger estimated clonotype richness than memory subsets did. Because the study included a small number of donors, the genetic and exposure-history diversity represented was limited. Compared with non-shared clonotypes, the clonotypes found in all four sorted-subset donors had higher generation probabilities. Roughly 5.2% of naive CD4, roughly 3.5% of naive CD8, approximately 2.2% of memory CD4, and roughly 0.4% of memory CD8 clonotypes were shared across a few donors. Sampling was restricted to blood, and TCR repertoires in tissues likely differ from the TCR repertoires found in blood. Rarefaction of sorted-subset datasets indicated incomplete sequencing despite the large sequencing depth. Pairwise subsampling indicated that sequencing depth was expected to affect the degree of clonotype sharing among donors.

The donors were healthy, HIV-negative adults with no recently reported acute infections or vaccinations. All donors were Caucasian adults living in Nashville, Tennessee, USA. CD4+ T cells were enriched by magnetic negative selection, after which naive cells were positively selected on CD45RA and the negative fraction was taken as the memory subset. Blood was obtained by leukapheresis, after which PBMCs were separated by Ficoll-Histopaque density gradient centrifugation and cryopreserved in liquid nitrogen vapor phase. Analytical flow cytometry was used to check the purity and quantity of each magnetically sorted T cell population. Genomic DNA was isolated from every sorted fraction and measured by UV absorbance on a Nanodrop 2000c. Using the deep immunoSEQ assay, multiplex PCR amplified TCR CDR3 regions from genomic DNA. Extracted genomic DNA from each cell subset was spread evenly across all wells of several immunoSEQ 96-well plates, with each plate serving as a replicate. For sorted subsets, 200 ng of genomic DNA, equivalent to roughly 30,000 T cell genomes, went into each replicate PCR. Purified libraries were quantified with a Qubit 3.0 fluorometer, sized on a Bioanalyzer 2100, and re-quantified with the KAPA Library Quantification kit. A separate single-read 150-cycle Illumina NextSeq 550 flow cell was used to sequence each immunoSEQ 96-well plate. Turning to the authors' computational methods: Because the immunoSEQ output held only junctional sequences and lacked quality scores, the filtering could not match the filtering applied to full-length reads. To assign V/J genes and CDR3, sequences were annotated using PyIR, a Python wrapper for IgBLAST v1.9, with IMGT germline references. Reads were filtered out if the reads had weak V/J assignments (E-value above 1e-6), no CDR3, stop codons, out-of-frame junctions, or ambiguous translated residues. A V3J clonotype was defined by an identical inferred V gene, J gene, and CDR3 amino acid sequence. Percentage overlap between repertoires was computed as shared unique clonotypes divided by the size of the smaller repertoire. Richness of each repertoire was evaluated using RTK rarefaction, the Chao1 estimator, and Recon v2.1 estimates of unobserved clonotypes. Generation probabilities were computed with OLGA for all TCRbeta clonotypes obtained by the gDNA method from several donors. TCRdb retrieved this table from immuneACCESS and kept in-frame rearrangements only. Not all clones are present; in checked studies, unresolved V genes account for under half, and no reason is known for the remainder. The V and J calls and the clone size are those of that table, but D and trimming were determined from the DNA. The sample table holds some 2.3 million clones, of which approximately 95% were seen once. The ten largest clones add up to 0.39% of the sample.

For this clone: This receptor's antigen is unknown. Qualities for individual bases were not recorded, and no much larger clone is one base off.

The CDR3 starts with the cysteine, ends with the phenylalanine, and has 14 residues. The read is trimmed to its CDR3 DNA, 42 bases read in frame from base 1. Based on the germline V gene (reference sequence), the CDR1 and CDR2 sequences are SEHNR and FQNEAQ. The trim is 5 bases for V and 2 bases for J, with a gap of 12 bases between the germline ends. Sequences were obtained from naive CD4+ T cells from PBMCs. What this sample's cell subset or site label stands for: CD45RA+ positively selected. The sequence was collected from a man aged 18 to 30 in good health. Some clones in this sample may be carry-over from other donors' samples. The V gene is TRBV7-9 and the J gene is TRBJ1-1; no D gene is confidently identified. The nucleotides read TGTGCCAGCAGCCGAGGGAACCTAAACACTGAAGCTTTCTTT. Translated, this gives CASSRGNLNTEAFF.